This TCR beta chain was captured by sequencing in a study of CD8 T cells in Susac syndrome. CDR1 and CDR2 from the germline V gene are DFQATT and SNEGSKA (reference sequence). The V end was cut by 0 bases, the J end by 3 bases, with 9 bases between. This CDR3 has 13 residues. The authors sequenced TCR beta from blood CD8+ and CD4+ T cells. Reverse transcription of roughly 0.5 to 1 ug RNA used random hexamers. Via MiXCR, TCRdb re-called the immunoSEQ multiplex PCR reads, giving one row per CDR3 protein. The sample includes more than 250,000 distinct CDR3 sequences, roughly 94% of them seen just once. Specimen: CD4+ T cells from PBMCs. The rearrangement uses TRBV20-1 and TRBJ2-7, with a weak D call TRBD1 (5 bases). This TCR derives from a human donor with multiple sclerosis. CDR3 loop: CSAREGPGYEQYF. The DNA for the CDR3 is TGCAGTGCTAGAGAGGGGCCAGGCTACGAGCAGTACTTC.